The next 28 T cell receptor beta chains were all read from a single sample in a study of T cell changes during pregnancy in multiple sclerosis. Clones were read by immunoSEQ multiplex PCR, and TCRdb kept only the in-frame ones, dropping some. Here the sample spans around 41,000 clones, approximately 91% being singletons. Sequences were obtained from PBMCs (not recorded whether the cells were cultured). These receptors were collected from a female donor with multiple sclerosis, enrolled in a pregnancy study.

The chain is built from TRBV1 and TRBJ1-2. TRBV1 is assigned pseudogene status. CDR3 length equals 14 residues. CDR3 DNA: TGCACCAGCAGCCTCTGGGAAAGACCGGATGGCTACACCTTC. Protein product: CTSSLWERPDGYTF.

About this clone itself: One junction end does not reproduce the germline sequence, and a read error may be involved. The chain couples TRBV11-1 to TRBJ1-1; 8 nucleotides match TRBD1. This CDR3 contains 13 residues. CDR1 SGHAT and CDR2 FQDESV come from the germline V gene (reference sequence). The CDR3 region is CASSSGQGTGAFF. The CDR3 bases are TGTGCCAGCAGCTCAGGACAGGGAACTGGAGCTTTCTTT.

The V and J genes are TRBV11-2 and TRBJ1-2; no clear D gene. The CDR3 consists of 15 residues. V lost 1 base to trimming and J lost 0 bases, with 9 bases between them. Germline CDR1 and CDR2: SGHAT and FQNNGV. CDR3 residues: CASSLVAGTNYGYTF. CDR3 sequence (DNA): TGTGCCAGCAGCTTAGTGGCGGGTACTAACTATGGCTACACCTTC.

The chain recombines TRBV5-1 with TRBJ2-1, with D possibly being TRBD1 (6 bases). From germline, CDR1 is SGHRS and CDR2 YFSETQ. The CDR3 covers 16 residues. Trimming cost V 0 bases and J 2 bases, with 12 bases left between them. CDR3 in DNA: TGCGCCAGCAGCTTGGAGGGACACAATACCTACAATGAGCAGTTCTTC. This gives the protein CASSLEGHNTYNEQFF.

V is TRBV4-3 and J is TRBJ2-1; 7 nucleotides line up with TRBD1. This CDR3 spans 15 amino acids. Germline-derived CDR1 and CDR2 are LGHNA and YSLEER. V shed 0 bases, J shed 6 bases, and the junction held 5 bases outside the gene matches. The CDR3 protein is CASSQEGTVANEQFF. CDR3 DNA: TGCGCCAGCAGCCAAGAGGGGACAGTAGCCAATGAGCAGTTCTTC.

The chain employs TRBV19 and TRBJ1-4, with D tentatively TRBD1 (6 bases). Germline V gene sequence: CDR1 LNHDA, CDR2 SQIVND (reference sequence). This CDR3 region has 14 residues. V was pared by 5 bases and J by 7 bases, with 14 bases between. The CDR3 coding sequence is TGTGCCAGTAGTCCTGACAGGATGGGTGAAAAACTGTTTTTT. This gives the protein CASSPDRMGEKLFF.

V and J are TRBV11-2 and TRBJ2-7, with D maybe TRBD1 (6 bases). The germline V gene encodes CDR1 SGHAT and CDR2 FQNNGV. V dropped 5 bases and J dropped 3 bases, with 17 bases sitting between them. The CDR3 contains 15 residues. CDR3 bases: TGTGCCAGCAGCGACTTCCGGGACAAGGGCTACGAGCAGTACTTC. Translated, it gives CASSDFRDKGYEQYF.

The genes are TRBV30 and TRBJ1-1; D is unclear. CDR1 GTSNPN and CDR2 SVGIG come from the germline V gene (reference sequence). The germline V and J ends were trimmed by 0 bases and 5 bases, with 13 bases remaining between them. This CDR3 spans 14 amino acids. The CDR3 coding sequence is TGTGCCTGGAGTGTAGGAGGGTCTTGGACTGAAGCTTTCTTT. Protein: CAWSVGGSWTEAFF.

This chain joins TRBV6-1 and TRBJ1-1; TRBD1 matches at 7 bases. CDR3 length: 15 amino acids. Per the germline V gene, CDR1 is MNHNS and CDR2 is SASEGT. V lost 3 bases, J lost 2 bases, and 6 bases stayed unmatched. The CDR3 region is CASSDPGTANTEAFF. CDR3 coding DNA: TGTGCCAGCAGTGACCCGGGGACAGCCAACACTGAAGCTTTCTTT.

J is TRBJ2-2 and V is TRBV6-4; D assignment may be TRBD1 or TRBD2 (5 bases each). Germline lookup yields CDR1 MRHNA and CDR2 SNTAGT. Trimming took off 3 bases at V and 8 bases at J, with 13 bases between the two ends. The CDR3 covers 14 residues. CDR3 region: CASSDVGDQGELFF. CDR3 nucleotide sequence: TGTGCCAGCAGTGATGTTGGGGACCAGGGGGAGCTGTTTTTT.

The genes are TRBV4-3 and TRBJ2-1; 9 nucleotides agree with TRBD2. This CDR3 has 17 residues. Trimming at V came to 3 bases and at J to 4 bases, leaving 10 bases not matched to a gene. The germline gives CDR1 LGHNA, CDR2 YSLEER. The CDR3: CASSHDLAGNQYNEQFF. Here the CDR3 DNA reads TGCGCCAGCAGCCATGATCTAGCGGGGAACCAGTACAATGAGCAGTTCTTC.

The chain links TRBV7-3 to TRBJ1-3, with no clear D. This CDR3 spans 14 amino acids. V was pared by 2 bases and J by 2 bases, with 7 bases between. Germline V gives CDR1 SGHTA, CDR2 FQGTGA. The CDR3 DNA reads as TGTGCCAGCAGCTTAGTCAGTCCTGGAAACACCATATATTTT. It encodes CASSLVSPGNTIYF.

This clone has a single count. This chain uses TRBV18 with TRBJ2-7, with a possible D match to TRBD2 (6 bases). This CDR3 has 14 residues. From germline, CDR1 is KGHSH and CDR2 LQKENI. Deletions cut 3 bases from V and 3 bases from J, with 12 bases between. The CDR3 spells CASSPSGLVYEQYF. Written as DNA, the CDR3 is TGTGCCAGCTCACCCTCGGGACTTGTCTACGAGCAGTACTTC.

The chain joins TRBV7-9 to TRBJ1-1; D not resolved. CDR1 SEHNR and CDR2 FQNEAQ come from the germline V gene (reference sequence). Trimming left V 1 base short and J 4 bases short, with 10 bases between. This CDR3 is 14 amino acids long. This CDR3 is CASSLGQPSTEAFF. The CDR3 region has the DNA TGTGCCAGCAGCTTAGGTCAGCCCTCCACTGAAGCTTTCTTT.

The rearrangement uses TRBV10-1 and TRBJ1-2; maybe TRBD1 (6 bases). The CDR3 covers 13 residues. The germline gives CDR1 WNHNN, CDR2 SYGVQD (reference sequence). Trimming removed 5 bases from V and 4 bases from J, with 11 bases in between. CDR3 DNA: TGCGCCAGCAGTTACGGACAGCGCTATGGCTACACCTTC. Amino acids: CASSYGQRYGYTF.

The V gene is TRBV7-9, the J gene TRBJ1-1; D is undetermined. Between the trimmed V and J ends, which lost 3 bases and 3 bases, there was a span of 8 bases. Germline assignment: CDR1 SEHNR and CDR2 FQNEAQ (reference sequence). CDR3 length: 13 amino acids. The DNA of the CDR3 is TGTGCCAGCAGCTTTCATCCAGACACTGAAGCTTTCTTT. This gives the protein CASSFHPDTEAFF.

CDR3 nucleotides: TGTGCCAGTGGAGCCCAGACTAGCGGGAGGAACAGCTCCTACAATGAGCAGTTCTTC. The encoded protein is CASGAQTSGRNSSYNEQFF. The genes are TRBV19 and TRBJ2-1, with 13 positions matching TRBD2. The CDR3 runs to 19 residues. CDR1 and CDR2 from the germline V gene are LNHDA and SQIVND (reference sequence). The ends lost 8 bases at V and 0 bases at J; junction bases unmatched: 13.

The genes are TRBV19 and TRBJ2-1; no definite D call. Germline loops: CDR1 LNHDA, CDR2 SQIVND (reference sequence). The CDR3 totals 12 residues. Trimming stripped 5 bases from V and 4 bases from J, with 6 bases between. The CDR3 loop is CASSARYNEQFF. The DNA for the CDR3 is TGTGCCAGTAGTGCGCGGTACAATGAGCAGTTCTTC.

The chain combines TRBV5-1 with TRBJ2-1; a weak D match, TRBD2 (6 bases). Germline assignment: CDR1 SGHRS and CDR2 YFSETQ. The CDR3 contains 16 residues. V was trimmed by 1 base and J by 7 bases, leaving 18 bases between them. The CDR3 reads CASSLSVSGGTNEQFF. The CDR3 bases are TGCGCCAGCAGCTTGAGCGTTTCAGGAGGGACGAATGAGCAGTTCTTC.

J is TRBJ2-1 and V is TRBV19; 8 nucleotides match TRBD2. Germline V gene data show CDR1 as LNHDA and CDR2 as SQIVND (reference sequence). V was clipped by 5 bases and J by 7 bases; unmatched bases: 7. This CDR3 is built from 14 residues. The CDR3 spells CASSPGLDSNEQFF. CDR3 sequence (DNA): TGTGCCAGTAGTCCGGGACTAGACTCTAATGAGCAGTTCTTC.

The gene calls are TRBV5-1 and TRBJ2-7; no clear D. The CDR3 extends over 11 amino acids. The V and J ends lost 5 bases and 1 base respectively, with 4 bases between them. CDR1 and CDR2 (germline): SGHRS, YFSETQ. This chain's CDR3 is CASRGSYEQYF. The DNA of the CDR3 is TGCGCCAGCAGGGGGTCCTACGAGCAGTACTTC. Full variable domain (missing parts from reference TRBV5-1 and TRBJ2-7): KAGVTQTPRYLIKTRGQQVTLSCSPISGHRSVSWYQQTPGQGLQFLFEYFSETQRNKGNFPGRFSGRQFSNSRSEMNVSTLELGDSALYLCASRGSYEQYFGPGTRLTVT.

The J gene is TRBJ2-5, the V gene TRBV10-3; 13 bases agree with TRBD2. The CDR3 covers 19 residues. The germline gives CDR1 ENHRY, CDR2 SYGVKD. The V and J ends lost 2 bases and 5 bases, in that order; junction bases with no gene match: 14. As DNA, the CDR3 is TGTGCCATCAGTGAGGGGACTAGCGGGAAAACTGGAGAGCGGGAGACCCAGTACTTC. Residues: CAISEGTSGKTGERETQYF.

The chain is built from TRBV7-2 and TRBJ2-1, with D maybe TRBD1 (5 bases). The germline V gene encodes CDR1 SGHTA and CDR2 FQGNSA. V gave up 6 bases and J gave up 11 bases, with 14 bases separating them. This CDR3 spans 12 amino acids. The CDR3 sequence: CASSPTQEKQFF. The CDR3 coding sequence is TGTGCCAGCAGTCCTACACAGGAAAAGCAGTTCTTC. The full variable domain, its missing parts supplied by reference TRBV7-2 and TRBJ2-1, is GAGVSQSPSNKVTEKGKDVELRCDPISGHTALYWYRQSLGQGLEFLIYFQGNSAPDKSGLPSDRFSAERTGGSVSTLTIQRTQQEDSAVYLCASSPTQEKQFFGPGTRLTVL.

The chain employs TRBV4-3 and TRBJ1-3; possible D gene TRBD1, 5 bases. The V gene lost 4 bases and the J gene lost 4 bases, with 17 bases spanning the gap. The CDR3 loop spans 16 amino acids. CDR1 and CDR2 (germline): LGHNA, YSLEER. The CDR3 here is CASSPAQGLGGNTIYF. CDR3 in DNA: TGCGCCAGCAGCCCTGCCCAGGGTCTTGGGGGAAACACCATATATTTT.

The V call is TRBV7-2, the J call TRBJ2-5; TRBD2 matches 11 bases. CDR3 size: 15 residues. V lost 3 bases and J lost 5; bases outside the gene matches: 5. From germline, CDR1 is SGHTA and CDR2 FQGNSA. The CDR3 DNA reads as TGTGCCAGCAGCTTCCGACTAGCGGGACCGGAGACCCAGTACTTC. It yields the protein CASSFRLAGPETQYF.

V usage is TRBV7-6 and J usage is TRBJ2-6, with 10 bases matching TRBD1. V shed 4 bases and J 2 bases; nucleotides not matched to a gene: 8. CDR1 SGHVS and CDR2 FNYEAQ come from the germline V gene. The CDR3 is 18 residues long. The CDR3 region is CASSSTGTGVAGANVLTF. In DNA form, the CDR3 reads TGTGCCAGCAGCTCAACCGGGACAGGGGTCGCTGGGGCCAACGTCCTGACTTTC. The full variable domain, with the rest looked up from reference TRBV7-6 and TRBJ2-6, is GAGVSQSPRYKVTKRGQDVALRCDPISGHVSLYWYRQALGQGPEFLTYFNYEAQQDKSGLPNDRFSAERPEGSISTLTIQRTEQRDSAMYRCASSSTGTGVAGANVLTFGAGSRLTVL.

This sequence joins TRBV4-1 and TRBJ1-3, with 9 bases lining up with TRBD1. Germline V gene data show CDR1 as MGHRA and CDR2 as YSYEKL. The CDR3 length is 15 residues. V lost 1 base to trimming and J lost 8 bases; unmatched junction nucleotides: 6. The CDR3 here is CASSQGTGGLDTIYF. CDR3 in DNA: TGCGCCAGCAGCCAAGGCACAGGGGGCTTGGACACCATATATTTT.

The V gene is TRBV5-4, the J gene TRBJ1-1; D is undetermined. The length of the CDR3 is 14 residues. The germline gives CDR1 SGHNT, CDR2 YYREEE (reference sequence). The V gene lost 6 bases and the J gene lost 3 bases, with 15 bases spanning the gap. The CDR3 is CASTQTFGDTEAFF. The CDR3 DNA sequence: TGTGCCAGCACCCAGACTTTTGGGGACACTGAAGCTTTCTTT.